This T cell receptor (beta chain) was observed in a study of blood T cell repertoires in COVID-19. Study-wide context: The origin of the acute and convalescent COVID-19 samples was the United States, Italy and Spain. PBMCs, B-cell-depleted T cells, or T cells provided the cDNA or gDNA that made up the material.

How the authors handled the data: Reference gene primer amplification in the assay estimated nucleated cell counts. The method was immunoSEQ multiplex PCR; TCRdb's version includes in-frame clones alone and lacks a portion of them. V, J and clone size are taken as reported in that table, and D and trimming were inferred from the DNA itself. The sample yields under 55,000 clones, around 80% seen once. Germline CDR1 and CDR2: MDHEN and SYDVKM. CDR3 length: 13 amino acids. Trimming at V came to 6 bases and at J to 9 bases, leaving 8 bases not matched to a gene. The sequence was obtained from a man in his fifties with acute or convalescent COVID-19. Source material: peripheral blood. V usage is TRBV28 and J usage is TRBJ2-1; 7 bases line up with TRBD2. CDR3 loop: CASSHGRAPEQFF. As DNA, the CDR3 is TGTGCCAGCAGCCATGGGAGGGCCCCTGAGCAGTTCTTC. Looking up the rest from reference TRBV28 and TRBJ2-1 gives the full variable domain: DVKVTQSSRYLVKRTGEKVFLECVQDMDHENMFWYRQDPGLGLRLIYFSYDVKMKEKGDIPEGYSVSREKKERFSLILESASTNQTSMYLCASSHGRAPEQFFGPGTRLTVL.